This T cell receptor (beta chain) stems from a study of Tregs in tolerant kidney transplant recipients. Whole-study context: Recipients received nonmyeloablative bone marrow transplants from related graft donors, with transient mixed chimerism. Study-wide points: No direct test of biological reproducibility was done here. Activated donor B cell expansion appeared to reveal the most relevant donor-specific TCRbeta repertoire.

The protocol was immunoSEQ multiplex PCR, while the TCRdb copy is restricted to in-frame clones and leaves out a portion. This repertoire includes roughly 32,000 clones. In regard to this clone: No antigen is known for it. With the read ending 3 residues before the CDR3 end, the germline J gene is used to fill in that end.

The length of the CDR3 is 12 residues. Germline loops: CDR1 SGHDT, CDR2 YYEEEE. Trimming removed 4 bases from V and 5 bases from J, with 9 bases in between. The chain recombines TRBV5-6 with TRBJ1-1, with TRBD1 as a possible D gene (5 bases). This TCR came from a human donor who received a combined kidney and bone marrow transplant. This specimen consisted of CD8+ T cells from blood, obtained before the transplant. Incomplete CDR3 DNA: TGTGCCAGCAGCGGGGGGGGGACTGAA. Protein sequence: CASSGGGTE. The full CDR3 is CASSGGGTEAFF. Full variable domain (outside the CDR3, taken from reference TRBV5-6 and TRBJ1-1): DAGVTQSPTHLIKTRGQQVTLRCSPKSGHDTVSWYQQALGQGPQFIFQYYEEEERQRGNFPDRFSGHQFPNYSSELNVNALLLGDSALYLCASSGGGTEAFFGQGTRLTVV.